This T cell receptor (beta chain) was captured by sequencing in a study of blood T cell repertoires in COVID-19. Study information: Samples taken during acute and convalescent COVID-19 were collected in the United States, Italy and Spain. Sample material is recorded as cDNA or gDNA derived from T cells, B-cell-depleted T cells, or PBMCs.

This clone was detected only once. Unmatched junction bases numbered 10, after V lost 4 bases and J lost 3 bases. The CDR3 has 16 amino acids. CDR1 and CDR2 from the germline V gene are MDHEN and SYDVKM. Followed longitudinally, the Seattle patients had been enrolled during active infection. Under the authors' procedure: Estimation of nucleated cell counts relied on the amplification of reference gene primers. Data came from immunoSEQ multiplex PCR; TCRdb stores just in-frame clones and leaves some out. The V and J calls and the clone size are those of that table, but D and trimming were determined from the DNA. The sample consists of more than 200,000 clones, around 86% of them appearing once.

Material: peripheral blood. The sequence came from a woman aged 60-75 years with COVID-19, enrolled during active disease. V is TRBV28 and J is TRBJ2-7; 9 positions agree with TRBD2. This chain's CDR3 is CASSSWGGAGGYEQYF. As DNA, the CDR3 is TGTGCCAGCAGTTCGTGGGGTGGAGCGGGAGGCTACGAGCAGTACTTC.